The T cell receptor (beta chain) described here comes from a study of cytomegalovirus exposure and HLA in healthy donors. Study-level points and caveats: TCR beta sequences numbering around 15,000 were associated with HLA alleles at 0.05 false discovery rate in a later analysis. As confirmed in vitro, a few CMV-associated chains were specific for CMV antigens. An analysis was carried out later, and it reportedly showed fewer N-insertions in an Asian-associated ancestry cluster than the roughly 670-donor mean. Only CMV serostatus was available as immune exposure information.

This clone turned up a few times. Its antigen remains unidentified. The PCR used 60 Vbeta and 13 Jbeta primers. Clones were read by immunoSEQ multiplex PCR, and TCRdb kept only the in-frame ones, dropping some. This table holds about 120,000 clones, roughly 9% found once. This receptor was taken from a woman aged 40 to 50 in good health and CMV-seropositive. Sequences were obtained from PBMCs.

CDR3 nucleotides: TGTGCCAGCAGTTCCCTTCCGAACACCGGGGAGCTGTTTTTT. It yields the protein CASSSLPNTGELFF. The chain combines TRBV11-3 with TRBJ2-2; D is ambiguous. CDR3 size: 14 residues. V was shortened by 6 bases and J by 0 bases, with 8 bases between the two germline ends. Germline loops: CDR1 SGHNT, CDR2 YENEEA.